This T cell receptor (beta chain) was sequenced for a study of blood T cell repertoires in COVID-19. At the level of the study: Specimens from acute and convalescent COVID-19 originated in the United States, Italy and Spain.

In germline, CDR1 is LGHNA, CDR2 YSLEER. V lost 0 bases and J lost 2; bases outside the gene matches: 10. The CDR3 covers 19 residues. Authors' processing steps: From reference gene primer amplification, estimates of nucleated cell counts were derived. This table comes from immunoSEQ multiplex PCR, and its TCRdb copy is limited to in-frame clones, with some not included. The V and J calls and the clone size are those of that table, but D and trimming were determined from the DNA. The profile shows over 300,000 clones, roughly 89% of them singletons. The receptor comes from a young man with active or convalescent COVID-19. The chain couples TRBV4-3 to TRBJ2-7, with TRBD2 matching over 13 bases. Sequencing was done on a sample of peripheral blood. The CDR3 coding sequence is TGCGCCAGCAGCCAAGATCTGGTACTAGCGGGGGGGCCCACCTACGAGCAGTACTTC. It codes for CASSQDLVLAGGPTYEQYF.